Listed below are T cell receptor beta chains from one sample, sequenced in a study of T cells in tuberculosis. Generated by immunoSEQ multiplex PCR, the TCRdb table keeps only in-frame clones and is missing some. The sample lists about 43,000 clones; 94% were seen once. Material for sequencing was PBMCs. These receptors originate from a donor aged 10 to 29 with latent tuberculosis or without tuberculosis infection. Some clones in this sample may be carry-over from other donors' samples. The CDR3 runs from the conserved cysteine through the conserved F or W. D genes are given only for firm matches. Expanded clones are given a class, and other clones once, few, many or no size at all.

CDR3nt	CDR3aa	d_gene	v_gene	j_gene	abundance	len
TGTGCCAGCTCAGCTCTATCCGGGAAAGGCGGGAGGGCCGGTGCAGATACGCAGTATTTT	CASSALSGKGGRAGADTQYF	TRBD2	TRBV18	TRBJ2-3	once	20
TGTGCCAGCAGCTCTGGGGGGGCGCCCCTCGGCTACACCTTC	CASSSGGAPLGYTF	.	TRBV7-3	TRBJ1-2	few	14
TGCGCCAGCAGCATAGTAGCGGGAGCGGACGAGCAGTACTTC	CASSIVAGADEQYF	TRBD2	TRBV5-1	TRBJ2-7	.	14
TGTGCCAGCAGCTCGGGACAGAACAATCAGCCCCAGCATTTT	CASSSGQNNQPQHF	TRBD1	TRBV7-9	TRBJ1-5	.	14
TGTGCCAGCAGCTTAGCACAGACAGGCAATCAGCCCCAGCATTTT	CASSLAQTGNQPQHF	.	TRBV7-9	TRBJ1-5	.	15
TGTGCCAGCAGACCAACCGGGGGAAGCTCCTACAATGAGCAGTTCTTC	CASRPTGGSSYNEQFF	.	TRBV28	TRBJ2-1	once	16
TGTGCCAGCAGCCCTCGGGGGGGGGCTGGGGCCAACGTCCTGACTTTC	CASSPRGGAGANVLTF	TRBD2	TRBV7-8	TRBJ2-6	.	16
TGTGCCAGCAGCGCGGGACCTAGGGTCAACACAGATACGCAGTATTTT	CASSAGPRVNTDTQYF	.	TRBV7-9	TRBJ2-3	.	16
TGCAGCGTTTCTTGGACAGGTGAAACCTCCGCAACTAATGAAAAACTGTTTTTT	CSVSWTGETSATNEKLFF	TRBD1	TRBV29-1	TRBJ1-4	.	18
TGTGCCAGCGCAAGAACCCCAGGAAGCTACGAGCAGTACTTC	CASARTPGSYEQYF	.	TRBV6-1	TRBJ2-7	.	14
TGCGCCAGCAGCTTGTTCGGACAGGGAAGATTTTCCTCCTCTGGAAACACCATATATTTT	CASSLFGQGRFSSSGNTIYF	TRBD1	TRBV5-1	TRBJ1-3	.	20
TGTGCCAGCAGCTTTGGGGGCGAAATCTCCGAGCAGTACTTC	CASSFGGEISEQYF	.	TRBV7-6	TRBJ2-7	.	14
TGTGCCAGCAGCTTAGACGGTTTTGACACAGGTACGCAGTATTTT	CASSLDGFDTGTQYF	.	TRBV7-3	TRBJ2-3	.	15
TGTGCCAGCAGCCAATCGGGACAGGGGAACACTGAAGCTTTCTTT	CASSQSGQGNTEAFF	TRBD1	TRBV4-2	TRBJ1-1	.	15
TGTGCCAGTAGTCGAAACTGGGACAGGGGGAACTATGGCTACACCTTC	CASSRNWDRGNYGYTF	TRBD1	TRBV19	TRBJ1-2	.	16
TGCAGCGTTGAAGATAGGCGGCTTCACACAGATACGCAGTATTTT	CSVEDRRLHTDTQYF	.	TRBV29-1	TRBJ2-3	once	15
TGTGCCAGCAGCTTGGTGACTAGCGGGCGAGGTAGAGAGACCCAGTACTTC	CASSLVTSGRGRETQYF	TRBD2	TRBV28	TRBJ2-5	.	17
TGTGCCAGCACGTCGGGGTTCGATGGCTACACCTTC	CASTSGFDGYTF	.	TRBV28	TRBJ1-2	.	12
TGTGCCAGCGGTCCCCTTGGGGAGGGAATCTGGAATGGCTACACCTTC	CASGPLGEGIWNGYTF	.	TRBV28	TRBJ1-2	.	16
TGTGCCAGCACCCGTAGCGGGAGTCGGGCAGATACGCAGTATTTT	CASTRSGSRADTQYF	TRBD2	TRBV6-6	TRBJ2-3	.	15
TGTGCCAGCAGCTCCCCGAGAGTTTCCTACAATGAGCAGTTCTTC	CASSSPRVSYNEQFF	.	TRBV11-3	TRBJ2-1	.	15
TGTGCCAGCAGCTTTTCCAGGCCGAGCTCTGGAAACACCATATATTTT	CASSFSRPSSGNTIYF	.	TRBV7-2	TRBJ1-3	few	16
TGTGCCAGCAGTTACTCTCTAAGCTCCTACAATGAGCAGTTCTTC	CASSYSLSSYNEQFF	.	TRBV27	TRBJ2-1	.	15
TGTGCTAGTGGTTTGGCCTTCTCCGGGACAGGGCTATGGGACGAGCAGTACTTC	CASGLAFSGTGLWDEQYF	TRBD1	TRBV12-5	TRBJ2-7	.	18
TGTGCCAGCAGCCGACTAGCGGGAGGGTACAATGAGCAGTTCTTC	CASSRLAGGYNEQFF	TRBD2	TRBV27	TRBJ2-1	.	15
TGTGCCAGCAGCCAAGACATAGGACTACCTTACAATGAGCAGTTCTTC	CASSQDIGLPYNEQFF	.	TRBV14	TRBJ2-1	.	16
TGTGCCAGCAGTTTACAGGGACTAGCGGGAGCCTCCGAGCAGTTCTTC	CASSLQGLAGASEQFF	TRBD2	TRBV28	TRBJ2-1	.	16
TGCGCCAGCAGCTTAGACAGGGTAGCATACGAGCAGTACTTC	CASSLDRVAYEQYF	TRBD1	TRBV5-1	TRBJ2-7	.	14
TGTGCCAGCAGTATAACCGGGACTCCCAGGGAGCAGTTCTTC	CASSITGTPREQFF	.	TRBV2	TRBJ2-1	.	14
TGTGCCAGCTCGCTCCGGACTCAAGAGACCCAGTACTTC	CASSLRTQETQYF	.	TRBV7-8	TRBJ2-5	.	13
TGTGCCAGCAGCCCCCAGGGCGGGGGGTCCTACAATGAGCAGTTCTTC	CASSPQGGGSYNEQFF	TRBD2	TRBV14	TRBJ2-1	.	16
TGCGCCAGCAGTCTGGTAGGGGGGGCAAACTCTGGAAACACCATATATTTT	CASSLVGGANSGNTIYF	.	TRBV4-1	TRBJ1-3	.	17
TGTGCCAGCAGCCCGACTAGTCCCTCCTACAATGAGCAGTTCTTC	CASSPTSPSYNEQFF	.	TRBV27	TRBJ2-1	.	15
TGTGCCAGCAGCTTGGAACAGGGGGTTGGCTACACCTTC	CASSLEQGVGYTF	TRBD1	TRBV5-4	TRBJ1-2	.	13
TGTGCCAGCAGCTTAGGCGGCGCGGGAGGCTCCTACGAGCAGTACTTC	CASSLGGAGGSYEQYF	TRBD2	TRBV7-2	TRBJ2-7	.	16
TGCGCCAGCAGACTTAAATCCTACAATGAGCAGTTCTTC	CASRLKSYNEQFF	.	TRBV5-1	TRBJ2-1	.	13
TGTGCCAGCAGCTTAGGCGCCGGGAGCGGGACCTCCTACGAGCAGTACTTC	CASSLGAGSGTSYEQYF	TRBD2	TRBV7-2	TRBJ2-7	.	17
TGCGCCAGCAGCCAAGATCTTGGGGGACTAGCGGGAAGGAACACCGGGGAGCTGTTTTTT	CASSQDLGGLAGRNTGELFF	TRBD2	TRBV4-3	TRBJ2-2	.	20
TGTGCCAGCAGTCCCCCCGGACAGGGGTCGAACGAGCAGTACTTC	CASSPPGQGSNEQYF	TRBD1	TRBV6-5	TRBJ2-7	.	15
TGTGCCAGTTACAGGGGGAAGCACACTGAAGCTTTCTTT	CASYRGKHTEAFF	TRBD1	TRBV7-9	TRBJ1-1	.	13
TGTGCCAGTAAGGGGAAAACTGGAAACACCATATATTTT	CASKGKTGNTIYF	.	TRBV19	TRBJ1-3	once	13
TGTGCCAGCAGCCAAGAGCTAGCCGATGAGCAGTTCTTC	CASSQELADEQFF	.	TRBV4-2	TRBJ2-1	few	13
TGCGCCAGCAGCTTGGAATCTACGGGATACTATGGCTACACCTTC	CASSLESTGYYGYTF	.	TRBV5-1	TRBJ1-2	.	15
TGTGCCAGCAGTCAGCCGACTAGCGGGATCAAAAACATTCAGTACTTC	CASSQPTSGIKNIQYF	TRBD2	TRBV5-8	TRBJ2-4	.	16
TGCGCCAGCCGAGAAACCGGGACTCCGAACAATGAGCAGTTCTTC	CASRETGTPNNEQFF	.	TRBV4-3	TRBJ2-1	.	15
TGCGCCAGCAGCCAAGAACTAGCGGGAGGGAGCAGGGCAGATACGCAGTATTTT	CASSQELAGGSRADTQYF	TRBD2	TRBV4-1	TRBJ2-3	.	18
TGTGCCACCGCCGGGACAGGGGTTTGGGAGCAGTACTTC	CATAGTGVWEQYF	TRBD1	TRBV10-3	TRBJ2-7	.	13
TGTGCCAGCAGTGATAGGGACAGCTCCTACGAGCAGTACTTC	CASSDRDSSYEQYF	TRBD1	TRBV25-1	TRBJ2-7	.	14
TGTGCCAGCAGCCAAGATTGGAGAAGGACAGGGGAAAACTATGGCTACACCTTC	CASSQDWRRTGENYGYTF	TRBD1	TRBV14	TRBJ1-2	.	18
TGTGCCAGCATGGCGGGCGGGTCCTACGAGCAGTACTTC	CASMAGGSYEQYF	.	TRBV5-6	TRBJ2-7	.	13
TGCGCCAGCAGCCCGGGGACAGGGCTTAACTACAATGAGCAGTTCTTC	CASSPGTGLNYNEQFF	TRBD1	TRBV10-1	TRBJ2-1	.	16
TGCGCCAGCAGCTTAGAACCTGGGCTAGCCACTGAAGCTTTCTTT	CASSLEPGLATEAFF	.	TRBV5-1	TRBJ1-1	.	15
TGTGCCTGGAGTCAGAGGTTATACCACTATGGCTACACCTTC	CAWSQRLYHYGYTF	.	TRBV30	TRBJ1-2	.	14
TGTGCCAGTAGTTTGGGGACAGGGGGCATTTTCAATCAGCCCCAGCATTTT	CASSLGTGGIFNQPQHF	TRBD1	TRBV19	TRBJ1-5	once	17
TGTGCCAGCAGCTTACTTTCAACGTGGGGCGGTCCTCAGATGAATGAGCAGTTCTTC	CASSLLSTWGGPQMNEQFF	.	TRBV7-8	TRBJ2-1	.	19
TGTGCCAGCAGTGACAGTTTGGGCAATCAGCCCCAGCATTTT	CASSDSLGNQPQHF	.	TRBV6-5	TRBJ1-5	.	14
TGTGCCAGCAGTCGGGACTACTCCTACGAGCAGTACTTC	CASSRDYSYEQYF	TRBD2	TRBV6-5	TRBJ2-7	.	13
TGTGCCAGCAGCGTATTAGCGGGTCAAGAGACCCAGTACTTC	CASSVLAGQETQYF	TRBD2	TRBV9	TRBJ2-5	.	14
TGTGCCAGCAGAAGGGAGCGCGGTAGAACTGAAGCTTTCTTT	CASRRERGRTEAFF	.	TRBV27	TRBJ1-1	.	14
TGTGCCAGCAGTGAACCCTCCTCAGGGAATGAGCAGTTCTTC	CASSEPSSGNEQFF	.	TRBV6-4	TRBJ2-1	.	14